This TCR beta chain was retrieved from a study of pediatric ulcerative colitis. Study findings and constraints: A couple of rectal clonotypes were found only in ulcerative colitis patients, all of them.

The table came from immunoSEQ multiplex PCR; TCRdb's copy has only in-frame clones and leaves some out. The table has approximately 13,000 clones, roughly three quarters seen once. Rectal tissue came from one to two pinch biopsies taken at colonoscopy. The CDR3 has 15 residues. Germline-derived CDR1 and CDR2 are KGHSH and LQKENI. V lost 3 bases to trimming and J lost 0 bases, with 8 bases between them. This clone counts as medium-sized. What it binds is not known. This CDR3 is also generated by other DNA sequences in the sample. V usage is TRBV18 and J usage is TRBJ1-4; no definite D call. This clonotype was obtained from a boy between 10 and 17 years old who was a control in a study of pediatric ulcerative colitis. Specimen: gut tissue. Here the CDR3 reads CASSPDGTTNEKLFF. In DNA form, the CDR3 reads TGTGCCAGCTCACCGGACGGTACAACTAATGAAAAACTGTTTTTT.